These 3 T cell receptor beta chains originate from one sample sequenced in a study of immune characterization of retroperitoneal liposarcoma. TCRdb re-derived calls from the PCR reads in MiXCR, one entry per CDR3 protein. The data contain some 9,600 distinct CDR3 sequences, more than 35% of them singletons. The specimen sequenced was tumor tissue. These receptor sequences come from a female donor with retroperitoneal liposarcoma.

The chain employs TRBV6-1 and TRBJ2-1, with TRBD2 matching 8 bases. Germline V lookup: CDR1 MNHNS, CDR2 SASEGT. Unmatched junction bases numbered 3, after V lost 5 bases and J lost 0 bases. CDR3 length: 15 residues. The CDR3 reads CASSKSGSSYNEQFF. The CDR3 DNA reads TGTGCCAGCAGTAAGAGCGGGAGCTCCTACAATGAGCAGTTCTTC.

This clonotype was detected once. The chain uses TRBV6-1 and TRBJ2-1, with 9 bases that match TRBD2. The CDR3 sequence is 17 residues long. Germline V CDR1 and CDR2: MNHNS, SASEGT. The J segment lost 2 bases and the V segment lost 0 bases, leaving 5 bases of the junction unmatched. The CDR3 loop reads CASSEAVAGDPYNEQFF. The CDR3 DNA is TGTGCCAGCAGTGAAGCTGTAGCGGGAGACCCCTACAATGAGCAGTTCTTC.

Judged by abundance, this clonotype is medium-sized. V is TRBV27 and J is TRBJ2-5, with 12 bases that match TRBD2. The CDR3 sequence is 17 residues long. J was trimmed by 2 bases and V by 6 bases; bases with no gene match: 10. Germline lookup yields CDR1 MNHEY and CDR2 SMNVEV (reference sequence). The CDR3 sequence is CASRRLAGDPLQETQYF. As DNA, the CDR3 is TGTGCCAGCAGAAGACTAGCGGGAGATCCCTTACAAGAGACCCAGTACTTC.